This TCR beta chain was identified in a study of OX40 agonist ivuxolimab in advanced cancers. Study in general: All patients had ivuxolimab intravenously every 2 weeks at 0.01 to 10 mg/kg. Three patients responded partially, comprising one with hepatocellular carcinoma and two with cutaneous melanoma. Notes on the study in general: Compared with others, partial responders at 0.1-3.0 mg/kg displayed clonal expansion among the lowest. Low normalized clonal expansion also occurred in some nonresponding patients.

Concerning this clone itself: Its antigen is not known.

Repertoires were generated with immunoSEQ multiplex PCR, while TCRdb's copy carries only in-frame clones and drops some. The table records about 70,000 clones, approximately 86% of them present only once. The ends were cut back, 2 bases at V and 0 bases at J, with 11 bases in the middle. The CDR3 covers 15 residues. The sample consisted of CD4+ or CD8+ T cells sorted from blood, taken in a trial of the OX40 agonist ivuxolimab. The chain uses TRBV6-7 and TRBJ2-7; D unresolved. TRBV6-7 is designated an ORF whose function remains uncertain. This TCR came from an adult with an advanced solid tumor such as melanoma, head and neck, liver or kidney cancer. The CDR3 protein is CASSYQPQASYEQYF. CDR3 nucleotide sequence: TGTGCCAGCAGTTACCAGCCGCAGGCCTCCTACGAGCAGTACTTC.